Following are 8 T cell receptor beta chains from one sample sequenced in a study of T cells after yellow fever vaccination. TCRdb independently ran MiXCR on the 5' RACE reads; one entry per CDR3 protein. The sample lists some 390,000 distinct CDR3 sequences; about 17% were seen once. Sequenced material: PBMCs, taken before the yellow fever booster vaccination. The receptors shown here come from a man between 18 and 29 years old who received the YFV17D yellow fever vaccine.

This chain uses TRBV7-2 with TRBJ2-1; D may be TRBD1 or TRBD2 (7 bases each). CDR1 is SGHTA and CDR2 is FQGNSA in the germline V gene. Deletions cut 9 bases from V and 4 bases from J, with 13 bases between. The CDR3 has 13 amino acids. The CDR3 region is CARAGGDYNEQFF. The DNA for the CDR3 is TGTGCCAGAGCAGGGGGGGATTACAATGAGCAGTTCTTC. Full variable domain (remainder filled in from reference TRBV7-2 and TRBJ2-1): GAGVSQSPSNKVTEKGKDVELRCDPISGHTALYWYRQSLGQGLEFLIYFQGNSAPDKSGLPSDRFSAERTGGSVSTLTIQRTQQEDSAVYLCARAGGDYNEQFFGPGTRLTVL.

The chain couples TRBV6-5 to TRBJ1-1; maybe TRBD1 (6 bases). The CDR3 is 15 residues long. Trimming took off 0 bases at V and 3 bases at J, with 11 bases between the two ends. Per germline, CDR1 MNHEY and CDR2 SVGAGI. CDR3 protein: CASSYSHRVDTEAFF. The CDR3 bases are TGTGCCAGCAGTTACTCGCACAGGGTGGACACTGAAGCTTTCTTT.

This clonotype was recorded a few times. V gene TRBV9 combines with J gene TRBJ2-3, with D possibly being TRBD2 (5 bases). V lost 4 bases, J lost 2 bases, and 11 bases lay in between. This CDR3 is 14 amino acids long. Per germline, CDR1 SGDLS and CDR2 YYNGEE. Written as DNA, the CDR3 is TGTGCCAGCAGCCCTTGGGAGTCCACAGATACGCAGTATTTT. This gives the protein CASSPWESTDTQYF. Drawing the rest from reference TRBV9 and TRBJ2-3, the complete variable domain is DSGVTQTPKHLITATGQRVTLRCSPRSGDLSVYWYQQSLDQGLQFLIQYYNGEERAKGNILERFSAQQFPDLHSELNLSSLELGDSALYFCASSPWESTDTQYFGPGTRLTVL.

This clonotype showed up just a few times. The chain recombines TRBV13 with TRBJ2-7; D is undetermined. The germline V gene encodes CDR1 PRHDT and CDR2 FYEKMQ (reference sequence). The CDR3 is 12 amino acids. V lost 8 bases and J lost 5, with 13 bases in between. CDR3 region: CASGRRNDEQYF. CDR3 in DNA: TGTGCCAGCGGACGCCGGAACGACGAGCAGTACTTC. Based on the CDR3 plus reference TRBV13 and TRBJ2-7, the full variable domain is AAGVIQSPRHLIKEKRETATLKCYPIPRHDTVYWYQQGPGQDPQFLISFYEKMQSDKGSIPDRFSAQQFSDYHSELNMSSLELGDSALYFCASGRRNDEQYFGPGTRLTVT.

This clonotype was seen a handful of times. This chain links TRBV7-2 with TRBJ2-5, with 7 bases fitting TRBD1. The J segment lost 3 bases and the V segment lost 3 bases, leaving 7 bases of the junction unmatched. The CDR3 contains 15 residues. The germline CDR1 and CDR2 sequences are SGHTA and FQGNSA. CDR3: CASSFQGVIKETQYF. DNA of the CDR3: TGTGCCAGCAGCTTCCAGGGGGTTATAAAAGAGACCCAGTACTTC.

V is TRBV4-2 and J is TRBJ2-3; D call uncertain. CDR1 and CDR2 (germline): LGHNA, YNFKEQ. The CDR3 has 15 residues. Trimming cost V 1 base and J 2 bases, with 10 bases left between them. The CDR3 protein is CASSQVRQNTDTQYF. The DNA of the CDR3 is TGTGCCAGCAGCCAAGTCCGGCAGAACACAGATACGCAGTATTTT.

V and J are TRBV9 and TRBJ2-4; tentative D call: TRBD1 (5 bases). Trimming stripped 0 bases from V and 0 bases from J, with 13 bases between. The germline CDR1 and CDR2 sequences are SGDLS and YYNGEE. The CDR3 has 17 amino acids. The CDR3, as DNA: TGTGCCAGCAGCGTAGGGGCAGGGCTGCTAGCCAAAAACATTCAGTACTTC. This translates into CASSVGAGLLAKNIQYF.

J is TRBJ2-7 and V is TRBV5-6; D is possibly TRBD1 (6 bases). Per the germline V gene, CDR1 is SGHDT and CDR2 is YYEEEE. V gave up 3 bases and J gave up 6 bases, with 13 bases separating them. The CDR3 length is 13 residues. CDR3 residues: CASSSQQGREQYV. DNA for the CDR3: TGTGCCAGCAGCTCGCAACAGGGCCGCGAGCAGTACGTC.